One and the same sample provided the 27 T cell receptor beta chains below, sequenced in a study of blood T cell dynamics during melanoma immunotherapy (dated by TCRdb to about 2020). According to the study, the label for this sample's time point signals: pre-treatment baseline. The method was the immunoSEQ multiplex PCR assay. What TCRdb holds here is the immuneACCESS table cut down to in-frame rearrangements. Part of the clones is not present; checked against another copy, under half of the missing clones reflect an unresolved V gene, and the others are unexplained. This sample has more than 10,000 clones in its table, and about 86% of those were observed once. The ten biggest clones cover 3.5% to 4.5% of the sample. Sequencing was performed on blood, taken from a patient treated with checkpoint blockade. The receptor source for this set is a human donor with melanoma.

The chain carries TRBV15 and TRBJ2-2, with D perhaps matching TRBD2 (6 bases). This CDR3 spans 17 amino acids. The V end was cut by 0 bases, the J end by 6 bases, with 17 bases between. Germline CDR1 is LNHNV and CDR2 is YYDKDF (reference sequence). Here the CDR3 reads CATSRDLASVLAGELFF. For the CDR3, the DNA is TGTGCCACCAGCAGAGATCTAGCTAGCGTCTTAGCCGGGGAGCTGTTTTTT.

This chain connects TRBV4-1 to TRBJ1-1; tentative D call: TRBD1 (6 bases). The CDR3 is 13 amino acids. CDR1 and CDR2 from the germline V gene are MGHRA and YSYEKL. V lost 1 base and J 11 bases, leaving 14 bases between the germline ends. The CDR3, as DNA: TGCGCCAGCAGCCAAGCCAGGGGTAATAAGGCTTTCTTT. It is translated as CASSQARGNKAFF.

J is TRBJ1-5 and V is TRBV19; no reliable D call. From germline, CDR1 is LNHDA and CDR2 SQIVND (reference sequence). The CDR3 consists of 15 residues. V was clipped by 7 bases and J by 0 bases, with 13 bases between them. The CDR3 sequence is CASTPVVDSNQPQHF. The DNA of the CDR3 is TGTGCCAGTACCCCGGTAGTCGATAGCAATCAGCCCCAGCATTTT. The full variable domain, rest sourced from reference TRBV19 and TRBJ1-5, is DGGITQSPKYLFRKEGQNVTLSCEQNLNHDAMYWYRQDPGQGLRLIYYSQIVNDFQKGDIAEGYSVSREKKESFPLTVTSAQKNPTAFYLCASTPVVDSNQPQHFGDGTRLSIL.

This clone was recorded once. This chain connects TRBV6-1 to TRBJ2-7; unclear D gene. CDR1 MNHNS and CDR2 SASEGT come from the germline V gene. Between the trimmed V and J ends, which lost 0 bases and 3 bases, there was a span of 12 bases. The CDR3 is 15 amino acids. CDR3 coding DNA: TGTGCCAGCAGTGAAGCAGTGGCAGAGTACTACGAGCAGTACTTC. This sequence encodes CASSEAVAEYYEQYF.

The chain carries TRBV9 and TRBJ1-3, with a tentative D call TRBD1 (5 bases). V was trimmed by 3 bases and J by 4 bases, leaving 11 bases between them. Germline CDR1 reads SGDLS; CDR2 reads YYNGEE. CDR3 size: 14 residues. CDR3 coding DNA: TGTGCCAGCAGCGCGCTTGGGACGGGAAACACCATATATTTT. Translating gives CASSALGTGNTIYF.

Only a few counts were recorded for this clone. The V call is TRBV5-6, the J call TRBJ1-6; 8 bases align to TRBD1. V was clipped by 4 bases and J by 7 bases; unmatched bases: 4. Germline values: CDR1 SGHDT, CDR2 YYEEEE. The CDR3 runs to 14 residues. In DNA, the CDR3 is TGTGCCAGCAGCATAGGACAGGGAAATTCACCCCTCCACTTT. Its translation: CASSIGQGNSPLHF.

Here the CDR3 reads CASSPFGQGPDTQYF. The DNA of the CDR3 is TGTGCCAGCAGTCCCTTTGGACAGGGTCCAGATACGCAGTATTTT. The chain recombines TRBV2 with TRBJ2-3, with TRBD1 matching 8 bases. J lost 4 bases, V lost 5 bases, and 8 bases had no gene match. CDR1 SNHLY and CDR2 FYNNEI come from the germline V gene. CDR3 length: 15 amino acids.

The chain carries TRBV7-9 and TRBJ1-1, with D unresolved. V lost 2 bases, J lost 2 bases, and 12 bases lay in between. The CDR3 spans 15 residues. Germline CDR1 and CDR2: SEHNR and FQNEAQ (reference sequence). The CDR3 nucleotides are TGTGCCAGCAGCTTACGGGTGGGCCTTAACACTGAAGCTTTCTTT. Protein product: CASSLRVGLNTEAFF.

J is TRBJ2-5 and V is TRBV2; TRBD1 agrees at 9 bases. The V gene's germline CDR1 is SNHLY and CDR2 FYNNEI. This CDR3 comprises 15 residues. Unmatched junction bases numbered 7, after V lost 4 bases and J lost 4 bases. DNA of the CDR3: TGTGCCAGCAGTGCACAGGGGGCGTCCGGAGAGACCCAGTACTTC. It is translated as CASSAQGASGETQYF.

The chain is built from TRBV6-5 and TRBJ2-7; 13 nucleotides align to TRBD2. This CDR3 is built from 12 residues. J gave up 6 bases and V 10 bases, and 3 bases lay outside the gene matches. The germline V gene encodes CDR1 MNHEY and CDR2 SVGAGI. The CDR3 region has the DNA TGTGCCACCCGGACTAGCGGGAGCGAGCAGTACTTC. It yields the protein CATRTSGSEQYF.

The chain is built from TRBV7-8 and TRBJ1-6, with D possibly matching TRBD1 (5 bases). Germline values: CDR1 SGHVS, CDR2 FQNEAQ. The CDR3 sequence is 16 residues long. The V and J ends lost 0 bases and 7 bases respectively, with 13 bases between them. CDR3 sequence reads: CASSLAAGTGNSPLHF. CDR3 DNA sequence: TGTGCCAGCAGCTTAGCGGCAGGGACTGGCAATTCACCCCTCCACTTT.

This sequence joins TRBV6-1 and TRBJ2-7; 8 bases line up with TRBD2. Trimming removed 3 bases from V and 0 bases from J; junction bases left unmatched: 7. There are 16 residues in the CDR3. The germline V gene encodes CDR1 MNHNS and CDR2 SASEGT. The CDR3 sequence: CASSDPGGGNSYEQYF. In DNA form, the CDR3 reads TGTGCCAGCAGTGACCCGGGCGGGGGGAACTCCTACGAGCAGTACTTC.

This clone was seen a few times. The chain couples TRBV18 to TRBJ2-1; the D call may be TRBD1 or TRBD2 (5 bases each). Germline V CDR1 and CDR2: KGHSH, LQKENI. There are 16 residues in the CDR3. Trimming removed 6 bases at V and 0 bases at J, with 15 bases between. The DNA of the CDR3 is TGTGCCAGCTCGTCCTCCGGGACGTCCTCCTACAATGAGCAGTTCTTC. Residues: CASSSSGTSSYNEQFF. Full variable domain (remainder filled in from reference TRBV18 and TRBJ2-1): NAGVMQNPRHLVRRRGQEARLRCSPMKGHSHVYWYRQLPEEGLKFMVYLQKENIIDESGMPKERFSAEFPKEGPSILRIQQVVRGDSAAYFCASSSSGTSSYNEQFFGPGTRLTVL.

This clone appeared once. The chain carries TRBV30 and TRBJ1-2, with 8 bases lining up with TRBD1. The length of the CDR3 is 11 residues. Germline CDR1 and CDR2: GTSNPN and SVGIG (reference sequence). Trimming cost V 8 bases and J 8 bases; bases outside gene matches: 7. The CDR3, as DNA: TGTGCCCATGGACAGGGAGGCGGCTACACCTTC. It translates to CAHGQGGGYTF.

V is TRBV5-4 and J is TRBJ1-4; 10 bases agree with TRBD1. Per the germline V gene, CDR1 is SGHNT and CDR2 is YYREEE (reference sequence). There are 15 residues in the CDR3. The V segment lost 4 bases and the J segment 5 bases; nucleotides outside the gene matches: 5. The CDR3 loop is CASSADRGLNEKLFF. In DNA form, the CDR3 reads TGTGCCAGCAGCGCGGACAGGGGGTTAAATGAAAAACTGTTTTTT.

J is TRBJ1-2 and V is TRBV30; D unresolved. In germline, CDR1 is GTSNPN, CDR2 SVGIG (reference sequence). This CDR3 has 12 residues. Deletions cut 0 bases from V and 4 bases from J, with 6 bases between. CDR3 amino acids: CAWSVMSYGYTF. The CDR3 region has the DNA TGTGCCTGGAGTGTCATGAGCTATGGCTACACCTTC.

This clone was counted once. This chain links TRBV9 with TRBJ2-6; D is ambiguous. The CDR3 consists of 17 residues. In germline, CDR1 is SGDLS, CDR2 YYNGEE. V lost 3 bases, J lost 0 bases, and 13 bases lay in between. The CDR3 reads CASSENLRISGANVLTF. CDR3 nucleotide sequence: TGTGCCAGCAGCGAGAACCTCAGGATCTCTGGGGCCAACGTCCTGACTTTC.

The rearrangement links TRBV19 to TRBJ1-2; 7 positions agree with TRBD1. The V gene's germline CDR1 is LNHDA and CDR2 SQIVND (reference sequence). CDR3 length: 12 residues. The J segment lost 5 bases and the V segment lost 9 bases, leaving 6 bases of the junction unmatched. The DNA for the CDR3 is TGTGCCAGCAGGACAGGATTGTATGGCTACACCTTC. Its protein product is CASRTGLYGYTF. Full variable domain (remainder filled in from reference TRBV19 and TRBJ1-2): DGGITQSPKYLFRKEGQNVTLSCEQNLNHDAMYWYRQDPGQGLRLIYYSQIVNDFQKGDIAEGYSVSREKKESFPLTVTSAQKNPTAFYLCASRTGLYGYTFGSGTRLTVV.

The rearrangement joins TRBV6-6 to TRBJ2-7; TRBD2 matches at 8 bases. CDR1 MNHNY and CDR2 SVGAGI come from the germline V gene (reference sequence). With 3 bases clipped from V and 3 bases from J, the junction kept 10 bases outside the gene matches. This CDR3 region has 16 residues. CDR3 in amino acids: CASSYPRGGGLYEQYF. The CDR3 DNA sequence: TGTGCCAGCAGTTATCCCCGGGGGGGAGGCCTCTACGAGCAGTACTTC.

The gene calls are TRBV19 and TRBJ1-1; D is undetermined. In germline, CDR1 is LNHDA, CDR2 SQIVND (reference sequence). CDR3 length equals 13 residues. V lost 6 bases to trimming and J lost 0 bases, with 8 bases between them. CDR3: CASRRELNTEAFF. CDR3 DNA sequence: TGTGCCAGTAGGAGGGAGTTGAACACTGAAGCTTTCTTT.

This chain joins TRBV9 and TRBJ1-6; TRBD1 matches 10 bases. The trim removed 4 bases at V and 8 bases at J, leaving 6 bases unmatched. Looked up from germline, CDR1 is SGDLS and CDR2 is YYNGEE. The CDR3 spans 15 residues. The CDR3, as DNA: TGTGCCAGCAGCATTGACAGGGGGCAAGATTCACCCCTCCACTTT. Protein sequence: CASSIDRGQDSPLHF. Complete variable domain (other parts from reference TRBV9 and TRBJ1-6): DSGVTQTPKHLITATGQRVTLRCSPRSGDLSVYWYQQSLDQGLQFLIQYYNGEERAKGNILERFSAQQFPDLHSELNLSSLELGDSALYFCASSIDRGQDSPLHFGNGTRLTVT.

This rearrangement joins TRBV4-1 to TRBJ1-2; D call uncertain. This CDR3 spans 13 amino acids. CDR1 is MGHRA and CDR2 is YSYEKL in the germline V gene. V lost 3 bases and J lost 8, with 13 bases in between. CDR3 in amino acids: CASSQEQMGGYTF. The CDR3 nucleotides are TGCGCCAGCAGCCAGGAGCAAATGGGGGGCTACACCTTC.

V usage is TRBV9 and J usage is TRBJ2-7; TRBD2 aligns across 10 bases. Germline loops: CDR1 SGDLS, CDR2 YYNGEE. The J segment lost 1 base and the V segment lost 3 bases, leaving 4 bases of the junction unmatched. The CDR3 consists of 15 residues. CDR3 sequence: CASSGGTSASYEQYF. DNA of the CDR3: TGTGCCAGCAGCGGCGGGACTAGCGCATCCTACGAGCAGTACTTC.

This clone was seen just once. The CDR3: CASSETSGRDTQYF. Written as DNA, the CDR3 is TGCGCCAGCAGTGAGACTAGCGGGAGAGATACGCAGTATTTT. The chain carries TRBV10-1 and TRBJ2-3; 11 bases are a match to TRBD2. CDR1 WNHNN and CDR2 SYGVQD come from the germline V gene (reference sequence). The CDR3 has 14 amino acids. V shed 2 bases and J 5 bases; nucleotides not matched to a gene: 0.

The rearrangement links TRBV10-3 to TRBJ2-1; 8 positions match TRBD2. The junction had 15 bases not matched to a gene; V was cut back by 4 bases and J by 10 bases. Germline V gives CDR1 ENHRY, CDR2 SYGVKD. The CDR3 loop spans 16 amino acids. CDR3 DNA: TGTGCCATCAGTGCGGTAAGCGGGAGTGGCCTCTCAGAGCAGTTCTTC. Encoded protein: CAISAVSGSGLSEQFF.

The genes are TRBV29-1 and TRBJ1-2; 7 positions agree with TRBD1. CDR3 length: 15 residues. Trimming removed 7 bases from V and 5 bases from J; junction bases left unmatched: 16. The germline CDR1 and CDR2 sequences are SQVTM and ANQGSEA. CDR3 nucleotide sequence: TGCAGCGCCGGGACAGCCACAGCACCCCTTTATGGCTACACCTTC. Amino acid sequence: CSAGTATAPLYGYTF. The complete variable domain, with remaining parts taken from reference TRBV29-1 and TRBJ1-2, reads SAVISQKPSRDICQRGTSLTIQCQVDSQVTMMFWYRQQPGQSLTLIATANQGSEATYESGFVIDKFPISRPNLTFSTLTVSNMSPEDSSIYLCSAGTATAPLYGYTFGSGTRLTVV.

The chain is built from TRBV6-5 and TRBJ1-2, with 8 bases matching TRBD1. The V gene end was trimmed by 0 bases and the J gene end by 0 bases; junction bases not matched to a gene: 0. The CDR3 has 15 amino acids. Germline V gene lookup returns CDR1 MNHEY and CDR2 SVGAGI. The CDR3 protein is CASSYSTGANYGYTF. CDR3 nucleotide sequence: TGTGCCAGCAGTTACTCGACAGGGGCTAACTATGGCTACACCTTC.